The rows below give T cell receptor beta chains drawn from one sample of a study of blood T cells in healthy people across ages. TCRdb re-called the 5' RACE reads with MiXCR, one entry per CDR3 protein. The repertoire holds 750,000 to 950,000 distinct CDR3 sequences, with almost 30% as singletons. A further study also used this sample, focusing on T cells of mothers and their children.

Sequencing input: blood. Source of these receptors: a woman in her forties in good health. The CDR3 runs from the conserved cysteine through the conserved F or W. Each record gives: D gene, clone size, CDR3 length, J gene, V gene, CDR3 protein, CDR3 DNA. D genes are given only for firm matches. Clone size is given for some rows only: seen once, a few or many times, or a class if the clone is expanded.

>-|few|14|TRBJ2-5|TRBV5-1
CASSLNLQQETQYF
TGCGCCAGCAGCTTGAACCTACAACAAGAGACCCAGTACTTC
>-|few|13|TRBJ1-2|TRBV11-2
CASSLGEFYGYTF
TGTGCCAGCAGCTTGGGGGAGTTCTATGGCTACACCTTC
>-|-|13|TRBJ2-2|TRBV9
CASSVVGTGELFF
TGTGCCAGCAGCGTAGTAGGCACCGGGGAGCTGTTTTTT
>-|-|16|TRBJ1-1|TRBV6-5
CASSYMGGGRNTEAFF
TGTGCCAGCAGTTACATGGGTGGGGGGCGGAACACTGAAGCTTTCTTT
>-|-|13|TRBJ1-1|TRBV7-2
CASSLNRVTEAFF
TGTGCCAGCAGCTTGAACAGGGTCACTGAAGCTTTCTTT
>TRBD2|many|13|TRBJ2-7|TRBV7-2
CASSSQRGHEQYF
TGTGCCAGCAGCTCCCAGCGGGGCCACGAGCAGTACTTC
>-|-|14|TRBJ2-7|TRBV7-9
CASSPGTPAHEQYF
TGTGCCAGCAGCCCCGGGACCCCAGCGCACGAGCAGTACTTC
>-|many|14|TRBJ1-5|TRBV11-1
CASSLNRAGGPQHF
TGTGCCAGCAGCTTAAACAGGGCCGGAGGGCCCCAGCATTTT
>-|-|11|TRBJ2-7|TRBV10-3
CAIGDSYKQYF
TGTGCCATCGGGGATTCTTACAAGCAGTACTTC
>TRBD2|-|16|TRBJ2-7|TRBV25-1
CASSDLSGTSGYEQYF
TGTGCCAGCAGTGATTTATCCGGGACTAGCGGCTACGAGCAGTACTTC
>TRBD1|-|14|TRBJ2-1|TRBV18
CASSRQGTANEQFF
TGTGCCAGCTCCCGACAGGGAACGGCCAATGAGCAGTTCTTC
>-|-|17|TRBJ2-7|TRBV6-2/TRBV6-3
CASSYRAGYSLNYEQYF
TGTGCCAGCAGTTACAGGGCAGGCTACTCCCTCAATTACGAGCAGTACTTC
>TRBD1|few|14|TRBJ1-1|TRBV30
CAWVPWTGSKGAFF
TGTGCCTGGGTCCCGTGGACAGGGAGTAAAGGAGCTTTCTTT
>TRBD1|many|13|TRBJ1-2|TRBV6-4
CASSRGQGDGYTF
TGTGCCAGCAGCCGTGGACAGGGCGATGGCTACACCTTC
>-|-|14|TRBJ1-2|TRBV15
CATTIGRVGDGYTF
TGTGCCACCACCATCGGCAGGGTAGGTGATGGCTACACCTTC
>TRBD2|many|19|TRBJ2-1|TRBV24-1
CATSDLEGGERGLRGEQFF
TGTGCCACCAGTGATTTGGAAGGCGGCGAGCGGGGACTGAGGGGTGAGCAGTTCTTC
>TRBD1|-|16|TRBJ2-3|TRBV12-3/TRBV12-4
CASSRSGTGGRDTQYF
TGTGCCAGCAGTCGCTCGGGGACAGGGGGCAGGGATACGCAGTATTTT
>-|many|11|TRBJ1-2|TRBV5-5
CASSFRFGYTF
TGTGCCAGCAGCTTTCGTTTTGGCTACACCTTC
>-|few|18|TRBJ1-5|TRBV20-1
CSARDSQHPLGSNQPQHF
TGCAGTGCTAGAGATAGCCAGCATCCCTTAGGTAGCAATCAGCCCCAGCATTTT
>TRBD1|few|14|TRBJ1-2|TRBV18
CASSPDGTVGGYTF
TGTGCCAGCTCACCAGACGGGACAGTAGGTGGCTACACCTTC
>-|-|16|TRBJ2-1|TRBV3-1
CASSQDLTRPYNEQFF
TGTGCCAGCAGCCAAGATCTTACTAGACCCTACAATGAGCAGTTCTTC
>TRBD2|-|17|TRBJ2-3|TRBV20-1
CSAGGLAGVRGTDTQYF
TGCAGTGCTGGGGGACTAGCGGGAGTCAGAGGCACAGATACGCAGTATTTT
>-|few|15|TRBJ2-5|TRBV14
CASSPRAWYQETQYF
TGTGCCAGCAGCCCCAGGGCATGGTACCAAGAGACCCAGTACTTC
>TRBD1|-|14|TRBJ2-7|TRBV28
CASRPGQGVIEQYF
TGTGCCAGCAGACCGGGACAGGGGGTTATCGAGCAGTACTTC
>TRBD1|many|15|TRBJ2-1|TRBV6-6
CASSYSWTGGNEQFF
TGTGCCAGCAGTTACTCATGGACAGGGGGGAATGAGCAGTTCTTC